In its sample, the clone carrying this TCR beta chain was seen once. Its antigen is not identified. This CDR3 spans 15 amino acids. Trimming removed 4 bases from V and 2 bases from J; junction bases left unmatched: 8. The V gene's germline CDR1 is SQVTM and CDR2 ANQGSEA. The repertoire was sequenced with immunoSEQ multiplex PCR; TCRdb's copy has only in-frame clones and lacks some. Of 70,000 to 95,000 clones in the sample, around 90% were seen once. The sample comes from a study of T cells in localized non-small cell lung cancer. Study results and caveats: Heterogeneity is still possible, as just one tumor region was sequenced. Within adjacent lung there appeared a median around 60 of the top 100 tumor clones.

This sequence originates from a woman aged 35 to 70 with stage II squamous cell lung carcinoma. The chain couples TRBV29-1 to TRBJ2-7; 10 bases agree with TRBD1. Sequencing was performed on PBMCs, taken before any cancer treatment. DNA of the CDR3: TGCAGCGTTGGTGGGGACAGGGGACCCGCCTACGAGCAGTACTTC. This codes for CSVGGDRGPAYEQYF.